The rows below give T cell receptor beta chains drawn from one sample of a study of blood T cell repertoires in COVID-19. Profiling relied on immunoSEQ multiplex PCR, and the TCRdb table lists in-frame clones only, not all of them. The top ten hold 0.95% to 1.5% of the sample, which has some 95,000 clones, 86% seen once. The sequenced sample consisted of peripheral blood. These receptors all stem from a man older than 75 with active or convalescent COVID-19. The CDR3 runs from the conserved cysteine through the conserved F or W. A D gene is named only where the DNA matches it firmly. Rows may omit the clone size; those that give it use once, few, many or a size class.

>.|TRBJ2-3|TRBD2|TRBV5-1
TGCGCCAGCAGCAGAGGACTAGCGGGAGGGGAAGTCGATACGCAGTATTTT
CASSRGLAGGEVDTQYF
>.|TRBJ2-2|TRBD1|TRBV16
TGTGCCAGCAGCCAGAACCGACAGGGACAGGGCGGCGGGGAGCTGTTTTTT
CASSQNRQGQGGGELFF
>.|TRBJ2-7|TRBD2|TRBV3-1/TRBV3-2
TGTGCCAGCAGCTTCACCCTTTCTAGCGGGAGAAGGGACGAGCAGTACTTC
CASSFTLSSGRRDEQYF
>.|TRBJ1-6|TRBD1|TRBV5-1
TGCGCCAGCAGCTGGGCCCCACAGGGGCATAATTCACCCCTCCACTTT
CASSWAPQGHNSPLHF
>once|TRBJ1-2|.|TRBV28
TGTGCCAGCAGTTTATTGCCAGGCGATCGCACCTTC
CASSLLPGDRTF
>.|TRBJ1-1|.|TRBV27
TGTGCCAGCAGGGCATCTGGCATCTTGAACACTGAAGCTTTCTTT
CASRASGILNTEAFF
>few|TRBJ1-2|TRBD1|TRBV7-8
TGTGCCAGCAGTTATCGTCGGACAGGGGCACATGGCTACACCTTC
CASSYRRTGAHGYTF
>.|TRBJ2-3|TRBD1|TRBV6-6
TGTGCCAGCAGCTCGGGACAGGGTGGGACGCAGTATTTT
CASSSGQGGTQYF
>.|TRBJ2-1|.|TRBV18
TGTGCCAGCTCACCGCATAGTTTATCCAATGAGCAGTTCTTC
CASSPHSLSNEQFF
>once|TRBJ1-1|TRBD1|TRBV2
TGTGCCAGCAGTCTATTGACAGGGGACACTGAAGCTTTCTTT
CASSLLTGDTEAFF
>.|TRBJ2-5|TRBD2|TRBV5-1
TGCGCCAGCAGCTTGGCACTAGCGGGAGGAGGAGAGACCCAGTACTTC
CASSLALAGGGETQYF
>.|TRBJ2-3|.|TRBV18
TGTGCCAGCTCACCAGTTGGCGGGACCACAGATACGCAGTATTTT
CASSPVGGTTDTQYF
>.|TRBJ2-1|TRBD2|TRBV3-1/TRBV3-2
TGTGCCAGCAGCCAAGATTCGAGGACTAGCGGGAGTTGGGCCAATGAGCAGTTCTTC
CASSQDSRTSGSWANEQFF
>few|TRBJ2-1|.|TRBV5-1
TGCGCCAGCAGCTCGCTGGGCGCGGGACGCTCCTACAATGAGCAGTTCTTC
CASSSLGAGRSYNEQFF
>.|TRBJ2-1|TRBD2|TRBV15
TGTGCCACCAGCGGCCCCGATCTAGCGGCTAAACTAAATGAGCAGTTCTTC
CATSGPDLAAKLNEQFF